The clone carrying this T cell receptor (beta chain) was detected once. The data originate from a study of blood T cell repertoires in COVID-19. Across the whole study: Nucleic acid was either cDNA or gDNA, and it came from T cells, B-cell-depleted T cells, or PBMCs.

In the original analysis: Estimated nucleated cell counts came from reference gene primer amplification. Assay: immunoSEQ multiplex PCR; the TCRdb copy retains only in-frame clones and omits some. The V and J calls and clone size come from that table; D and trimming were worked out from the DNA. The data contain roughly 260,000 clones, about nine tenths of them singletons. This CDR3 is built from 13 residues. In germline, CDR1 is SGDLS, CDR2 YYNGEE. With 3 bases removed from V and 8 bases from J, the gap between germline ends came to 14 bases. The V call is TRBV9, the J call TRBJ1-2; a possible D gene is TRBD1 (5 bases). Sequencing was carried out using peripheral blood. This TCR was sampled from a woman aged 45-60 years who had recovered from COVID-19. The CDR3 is CASSAQGLGGYTF. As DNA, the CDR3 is TGTGCCAGCAGCGCTCAGGGTTTAGGCGGCTACACCTTC.